Given below is one T cell receptor beta chain in context. These data are taken from a study of CD4 and CD8 cells across lung adenocarcinoma regions. Localized lung adenocarcinoma, a non-small cell lung cancer, affected the donors. TCRdb independently ran MiXCR on the PCR reads; one entry per CDR3 protein. The repertoire has some 16,000 distinct CDR3 sequences, over 50% of them found once; the top ten carry 30% to 35%. The origin of this receptor is a female donor with lung adenocarcinoma. The CD4 and CD8 labels of this study may be unreliable. Material for sequencing was CD8+ T cells from the center of a lung tumor.

For the CDR3, the DNA is TGTGCGAGCTTGTGCACCGGTACGCAGTATTTT. It yields the protein CASLCTGTQYF. This sequence joins TRBV6-1 and TRBJ2-3; D gene unclear. Per the germline V gene, CDR1 is MNHNS and CDR2 is SASEGT. The CDR3 totals 11 residues.